Listed below are T cell receptor beta chains from one sample, sequenced in a study of cytomegalovirus exposure and HLA in healthy donors. Here immunoSEQ multiplex PCR was the method, and the copy in TCRdb shows in-frame clones only, minus some. Altogether some 130,000 clones are present, more than 80% being singletons, with the ten largest covering under 3%. What was sequenced was PBMCs. The origin of the receptors is a man aged 25-40 years in good health and CMV-seronegative. Both conserved end residues are part of each CDR3. The D gene is left open where the match is weak. Clone size is not always given. Where it is, it says once, few, many or a class for expanded clones.

TRBD2 | . | TRBJ2-1 | TRBV27 | TGTGCCAGCAGTTTCCTCGGGGGGGCGGCATGGTGGGGAGAGCAGTTCTTC | CASSFLGGAAWWGEQFF
TRBD1 | once | TRBJ1-1 | TRBV7-2 | TGTGCCAGCAGCTTCGCGGACAGGGCTTTTGCTGAGGCTTTCTTT | CASSFADRAFAEAFF
TRBD2 | . | TRBJ2-1 | TRBV9 | TGTGCCAGCAGCACCGGGACTAGCGGGAGTCGGTCCTACAATGAGCAGTTCTTC | CASSTGTSGSRSYNEQFF
. | . | TRBJ2-7 | TRBV18 | TGTGCCAGCTCGGAAGGGGTACTTGGGTACGAGCAGTACTTC | CASSEGVLGYEQYF
. | . | TRBJ2-5 | TRBV29-1 | TGCAGCGCCGGACAGATCCAAGAGACCCAGTACTTC | CSAGQIQETQYF
. | few | TRBJ2-7 | TRBV6-1 | TGTGCCAGCAGTGTTTTTAGGGGGGGGCCTGCTCTCTACGAGCAGTACTTC | CASSVFRGGPALYEQYF
TRBD2 | . | TRBJ2-7 | TRBV18 | TGTGCCAGCTCAGCGACTAGCGGGAGGGACGAGCAGTACTTC | CASSATSGRDEQYF
TRBD2 | . | TRBJ2-7 | TRBV6-6 | TGTGCCAGCAGTTGGAAGCGGGAGAATGTCGAGCAGTACTTC | CASSWKRENVEQYF
. | . | TRBJ2-3 | TRBV5-5 | TGTGCCAGCAGCTTGGGAGGACTTCCAGATACGCAGTATTTT | CASSLGGLPDTQYF
TRBD2 | . | TRBJ2-5 | TRBV29-1 | TGCAGCGTCAATCCTAGCGGGAGTGAGACCCAGTACTTC | CSVNPSGSETQYF
. | . | TRBJ2-1 | TRBV6-5 | TGTGCCAGCACCTGGCGGAGGGAGCAGTTCTTC | CASTWRREQFF
TRBD1 | . | TRBJ2-7 | TRBV5-1 | TGCGCCAGCAGCTTGGACAGGGGATCCTACGAGCAGTACTTC | CASSLDRGSYEQYF
. | . | TRBJ1-2 | TRBV27 | TGTGCCAGCAGCCCGAGACAGGCAGTGGGTGGCTACACCTTC | CASSPRQAVGGYTF
. | . | TRBJ1-5 | TRBV7-9 | TGTGCCAGCAGCTTAGCCGGTCAAGAATCCGAGCAGCCCCAGCATTTT | CASSLAGQESEQPQHF
TRBD1 | few | TRBJ2-7 | TRBV5-1 | TGCGCCAGCAGCCCGACAGGGTACGAGCAGTACTTC | CASSPTGYEQYF
. | . | TRBJ1-1 | TRBV6-5 | TGTGCCAGCAGCCCCGGCAGGGGGAACACTGAAGCTTTCTTT | CASSPGRGNTEAFF
TRBD2 | . | TRBJ2-1 | TRBV29-1 | TGCAGCGTTTTACTAGCGGGAGACTTTCATGAGCAGTTCTTC | CSVLLAGDFHEQFF
. | . | TRBJ1-2 | TRBV5-1 | TGCGCCAGCAGCTTGGAACGGAACTATGGCTACACCTTC | CASSLERNYGYTF
. | . | TRBJ1-2 | TRBV7-6 | TGTGCCAGCAGCTTAGTACCGGAGAACTATGGCTGCACCTTC | CASSLVPENYGCTF
TRBD1 | . | TRBJ2-2 | TRBV19 | TGTGCCAGTAGTGTCCGGGACAGGGGTTCGAACACCGGGGAGCTGTTTTTT | CASSVRDRGSNTGELFF
TRBD2 | few | TRBJ2-3 | TRBV28 | TGTGCCAGCAGTTGGGGTGGAGCGGGGGGCACAGATACGCAGTATTTT | CASSWGGAGGTDTQYF
. | . | TRBJ1-5 | TRBV5-1 | TGCGCCAGCAGCGTGGGACATCCCAATCAGCCCCAGCATTTT | CASSVGHPNQPQHF
TRBD1 | . | TRBJ2-3 | TRBV15 | TGTGCCACCAGCAGAGATCGGGGACAGGTTTCAAATACGCAGTATTTT | CATSRDRGQVSNTQYF
TRBD1 | . | TRBJ2-7 | TRBV6-5 | TGTGCCAGCAGTACCTCGACAGGGTTTTTGTACGAGCAGTACTTC | CASSTSTGFLYEQYF
. | once | TRBJ2-1 | TRBV6-5 | TGTGCCAGCAGTTACGGGGGGACAGACCTCTACAATGAGCAGTTCTTC | CASSYGGTDLYNEQFF
TRBD1 | few | TRBJ2-7 | TRBV5-4 | TGTGCCAGCAGTTTCCGGGACAGCCCCATATGGGAGCAGTACTTC | CASSFRDSPIWEQYF
. | . | TRBJ2-3 | TRBV2 | TGTGCCAGCAGTGAATTCGTTCAGGGGAAAGATACGCAGTATTTT | CASSEFVQGKDTQYF
. | once | TRBJ2-7 | TRBV10-1 | TGCGCCAGCAGTGAGTCGGGACTTGACCTCTACGAGCAGTACTTC | CASSESGLDLYEQYF
TRBD1 | . | TRBJ2-7 | TRBV19 | TGTGCCAGTAGTATAAGGGGGCATTCGGACCGCTACGAGCAGTACTTC | CASSIRGHSDRYEQYF
. | . | TRBJ2-7 | TRBV14 | TGTGCCAGCAGCCACTGGACTGAGAGCTCCTACGAGCAGTACTTC | CASSHWTESSYEQYF
. | . | TRBJ2-2 | TRBV4-1 | TGCGCCAGCAGCCAAGCCTGGAACACCGGGGAGCTGTTTTTT | CASSQAWNTGELFF
. | . | TRBJ1-1 | TRBV5-5 | TGTGCCAGCAGCCTTACCTCGGGAGCCTTGGCCACTGAAGCTTTCTTT | CASSLTSGALATEAFF
TRBD2 | . | TRBJ2-7 | TRBV11-3 | TGTGCCAGCAGCTTAGAAGTGGGGACTAGCGGAGGATACGAGCAGTACTTC | CASSLEVGTSGGYEQYF
TRBD2 | . | TRBJ2-3 | TRBV7-9 | TGTGCCAGCAGCCCATCTAGCGGGAGTCCCGCAGATACGCAGTATTTT | CASSPSSGSPADTQYF
TRBD1 | . | TRBJ1-2 | TRBV6-5 | TGTGCCAGCAGTGGACAGGGCAGATGGGGCTACACCTTC | CASSGQGRWGYTF
. | few | TRBJ2-7 | TRBV27 | . | CASSNSFGSGSYEQYF
TRBD2 | . | TRBJ2-5 | TRBV5-4 | TGTGCCAGCAGCTTGACTAGCGGGGCCCAAGAGACCCAGTACTTC | CASSLTSGAQETQYF
TRBD2 | once | TRBJ2-1 | TRBV28 | TGTGCCAGCAGTTTAGGTGTGGGACTAGCTGATGAGCAGTTCTTC | CASSLGVGLADEQFF
TRBD2 | . | TRBJ2-6 | TRBV27 | TGTGCCAGCAGTTGGGGGACTACTGGGGCCAACGTCCTGACTTTC | CASSWGTTGANVLTF
TRBD2 | . | TRBJ2-7 | TRBV10-2 | TGCGCCAGCAGTCTTCTAGCGGTAAGGGGCGAGCAGTACTTC | CASSLLAVRGEQYF
. | once | TRBJ1-3 | TRBV19 | TGTGCCAGTAGTGAAAGGAGGGCTTCGGGAAACACCATATATTTT | CASSERRASGNTIYF
. | once | TRBJ2-7 | TRBV6-5 | TGTGCCAGCAGCCCCTCAGGAAGCGGCACCTACGAGCAGTACTTC | CASSPSGSGTYEQYF
. | . | TRBJ2-1 | TRBV7-2 | TGTGCCAGCAGCTCCGGGGTCTCGCGGTACCCTAACAATGAGCAGTTCTTC | CASSSGVSRYPNNEQFF
. | . | TRBJ2-7 | TRBV27 | TGTGCCAGCAGTTCCCGCCTACGCCCTTACGAGCAGTACTTC | CASSSRLRPYEQYF
. | once | TRBJ2-3 | TRBV14 | TGTGCCAGCAGCCAAGATTGGGGAGCAGATACGCAGTATTTT | CASSQDWGADTQYF
TRBD2 | . | TRBJ2-1 | TRBV30 | TGTGCCTACCCACTAGCGGGAAGCTCCTACAATGAGCAGTTCTTC | CAYPLAGSSYNEQFF
TRBD1 | . | TRBJ1-5 | TRBV6-6 | TGTGCCAGCAACCAAGGTACAGGGGGAAGAAATCAGCCCCAGCATTTT | CASNQGTGGRNQPQHF
TRBD1 | . | TRBJ2-7 | TRBV29-1 | TGCAGCGTCCACGGACAGGGTCACTACGAGCAGTACTTC | CSVHGQGHYEQYF
. | . | TRBJ1-2 | TRBV13 | TGTGCCAGCAGCCCTCGTGGGGGGGCCGATACCGTTTATGGCTACACCTTC | CASSPRGGADTVYGYTF
TRBD1 | . | TRBJ2-7 | TRBV6-5 | TGTGCCAGCAGATCGGCCAGGGGGCTATACGAGCAGTACTTC | CASRSARGLYEQYF
TRBD2 | . | TRBJ2-5 | TRBV2 | TGTGCCAGCAGGGGTGGTCTAGCGGGAGTAGAGACCCAGTACTTC | CASRGGLAGVETQYF